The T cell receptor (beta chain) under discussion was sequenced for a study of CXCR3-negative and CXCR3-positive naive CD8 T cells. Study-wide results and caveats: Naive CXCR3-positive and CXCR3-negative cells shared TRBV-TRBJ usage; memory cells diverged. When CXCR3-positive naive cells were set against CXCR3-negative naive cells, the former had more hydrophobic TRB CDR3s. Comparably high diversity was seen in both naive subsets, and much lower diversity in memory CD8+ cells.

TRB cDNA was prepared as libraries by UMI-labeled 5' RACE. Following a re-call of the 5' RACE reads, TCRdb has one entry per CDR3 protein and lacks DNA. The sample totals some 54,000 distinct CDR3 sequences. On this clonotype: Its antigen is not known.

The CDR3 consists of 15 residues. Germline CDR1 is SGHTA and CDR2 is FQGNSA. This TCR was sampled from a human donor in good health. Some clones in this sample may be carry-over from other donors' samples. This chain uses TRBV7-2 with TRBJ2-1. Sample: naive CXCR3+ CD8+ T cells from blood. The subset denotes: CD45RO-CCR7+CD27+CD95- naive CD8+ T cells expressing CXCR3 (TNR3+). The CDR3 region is CASSLKGSSYNEQFF.